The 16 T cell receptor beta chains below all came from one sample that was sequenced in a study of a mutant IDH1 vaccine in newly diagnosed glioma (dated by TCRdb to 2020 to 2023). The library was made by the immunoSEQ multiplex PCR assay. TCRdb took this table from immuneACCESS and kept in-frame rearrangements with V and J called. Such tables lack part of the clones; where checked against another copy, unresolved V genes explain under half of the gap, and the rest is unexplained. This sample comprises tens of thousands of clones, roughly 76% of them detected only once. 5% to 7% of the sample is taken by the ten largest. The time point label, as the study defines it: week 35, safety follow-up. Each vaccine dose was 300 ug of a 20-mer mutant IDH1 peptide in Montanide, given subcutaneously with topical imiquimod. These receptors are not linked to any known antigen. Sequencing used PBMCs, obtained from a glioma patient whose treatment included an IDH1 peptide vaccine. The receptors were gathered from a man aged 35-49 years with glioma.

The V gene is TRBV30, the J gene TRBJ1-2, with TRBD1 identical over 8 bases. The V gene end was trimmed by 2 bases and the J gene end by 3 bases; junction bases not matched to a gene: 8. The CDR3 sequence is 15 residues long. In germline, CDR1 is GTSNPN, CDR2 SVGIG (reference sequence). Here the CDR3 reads CAWSPSDRVYYGYTF. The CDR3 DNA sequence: TGTGCCTGGAGTCCATCGGACAGGGTCTACTATGGCTACACCTTC.

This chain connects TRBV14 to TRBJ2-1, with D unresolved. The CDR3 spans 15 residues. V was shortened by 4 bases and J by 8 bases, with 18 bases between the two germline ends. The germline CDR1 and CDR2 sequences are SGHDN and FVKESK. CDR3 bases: TGTGCCAGCAGCCGGAATGGGCTCTCCAGATATGAGCAGTTCTTC. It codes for CASSRNGLSRYEQFF.

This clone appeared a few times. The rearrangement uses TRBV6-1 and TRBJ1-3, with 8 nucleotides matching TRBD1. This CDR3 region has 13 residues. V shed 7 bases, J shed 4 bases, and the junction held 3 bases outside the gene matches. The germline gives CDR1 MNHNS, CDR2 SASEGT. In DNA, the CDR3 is TGTGCCAGCACAGGGGGCCTCGGAAACACCATATATTTT. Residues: CASTGGLGNTIYF.

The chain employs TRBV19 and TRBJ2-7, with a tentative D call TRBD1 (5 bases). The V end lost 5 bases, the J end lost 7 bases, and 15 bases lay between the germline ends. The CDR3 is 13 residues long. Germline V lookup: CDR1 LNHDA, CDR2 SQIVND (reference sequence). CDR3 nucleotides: TGTGCCAGTAGTTTAGGCCAGGGAAAAGAGCAGTACTTC. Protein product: CASSLGQGKEQYF.

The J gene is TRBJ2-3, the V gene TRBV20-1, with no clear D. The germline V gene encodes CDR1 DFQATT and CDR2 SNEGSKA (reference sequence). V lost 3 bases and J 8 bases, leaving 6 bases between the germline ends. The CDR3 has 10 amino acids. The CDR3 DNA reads TGCAGTGCTAGCTCGGGTACGCAGTATTTT. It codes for CSASSGTQYF.

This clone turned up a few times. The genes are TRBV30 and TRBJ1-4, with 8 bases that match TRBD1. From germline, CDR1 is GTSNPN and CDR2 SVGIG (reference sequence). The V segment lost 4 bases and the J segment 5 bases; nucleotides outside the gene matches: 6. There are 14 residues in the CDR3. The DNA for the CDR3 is TGTGCCTGGACAGCAGGGGGCTCGAATGAAAAACTGTTTTTT. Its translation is CAWTAGGSNEKLFF.

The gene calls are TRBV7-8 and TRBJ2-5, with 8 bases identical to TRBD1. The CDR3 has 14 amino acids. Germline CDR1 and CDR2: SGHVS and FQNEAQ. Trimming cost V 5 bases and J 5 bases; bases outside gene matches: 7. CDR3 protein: CASSTRTGWETQYF. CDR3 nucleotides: TGTGCCAGCAGCACTCGGACAGGGTGGGAGACCCAGTACTTC.

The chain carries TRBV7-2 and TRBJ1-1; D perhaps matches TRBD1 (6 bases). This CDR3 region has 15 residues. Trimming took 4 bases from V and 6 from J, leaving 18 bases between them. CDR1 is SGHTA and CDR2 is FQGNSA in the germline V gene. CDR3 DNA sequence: TGTGCCAGCAGCTCCTTAAGGTCGGGGGGCCCTGAAGCTTTCTTT. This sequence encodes CASSSLRSGGPEAFF. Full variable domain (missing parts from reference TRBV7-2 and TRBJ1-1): GAGVSQSPSNKVTEKGKDVELRCDPISGHTALYWYRQSLGQGLEFLIYFQGNSAPDKSGLPSDRFSAERTGGSVSTLTIQRTQQEDSAVYLCASSSLRSGGPEAFFGQGTRLTVV.

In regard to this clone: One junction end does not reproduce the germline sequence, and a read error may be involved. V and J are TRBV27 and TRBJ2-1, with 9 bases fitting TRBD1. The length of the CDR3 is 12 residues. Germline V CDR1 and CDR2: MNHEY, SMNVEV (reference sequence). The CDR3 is CASSYRDRVVIF. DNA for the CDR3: TGTGCCAGCAGTTACCGGGACAGGGTCGTAATCTTC.

CDR3 nucleotide sequence: TGTGCCAGCAGCCTCACCGGGACAGGGAGGGCAGATACGCAGTATTTT. The encoded protein is CASSLTGTGRADTQYF. J is TRBJ2-3 and V is TRBV11-2; 9 positions match TRBD1. V dropped 5 bases and J dropped 4; count of bases not matched to a gene: 10. Germline V lookup: CDR1 SGHAT, CDR2 FQNNGV. CDR3 length: 16 amino acids.

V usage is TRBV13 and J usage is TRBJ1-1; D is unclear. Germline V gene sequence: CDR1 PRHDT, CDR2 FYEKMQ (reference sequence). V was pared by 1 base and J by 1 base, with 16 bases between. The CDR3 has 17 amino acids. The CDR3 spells CASSLAVEVPGNTEAFF. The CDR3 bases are TGTGCCAGCAGCTTAGCTGTTGAGGTACCTGGGAACACTGAAGCTTTCTTT.

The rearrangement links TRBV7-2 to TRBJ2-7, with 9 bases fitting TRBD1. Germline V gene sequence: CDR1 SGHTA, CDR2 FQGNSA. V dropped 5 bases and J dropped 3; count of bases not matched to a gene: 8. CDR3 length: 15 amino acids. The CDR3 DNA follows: TGTGCCAGCAGCATGCGACAGGGGGGAGGCTACGAGCAGTACTTC. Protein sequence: CASSMRQGGGYEQYF.

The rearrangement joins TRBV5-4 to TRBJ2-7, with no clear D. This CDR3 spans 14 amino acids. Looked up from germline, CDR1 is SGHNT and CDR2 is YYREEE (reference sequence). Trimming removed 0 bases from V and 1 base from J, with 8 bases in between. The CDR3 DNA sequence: TGTGCCAGCAGCTTGGGCCCTAGATCCTACGAGCAGTACTTC. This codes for CASSLGPRSYEQYF.

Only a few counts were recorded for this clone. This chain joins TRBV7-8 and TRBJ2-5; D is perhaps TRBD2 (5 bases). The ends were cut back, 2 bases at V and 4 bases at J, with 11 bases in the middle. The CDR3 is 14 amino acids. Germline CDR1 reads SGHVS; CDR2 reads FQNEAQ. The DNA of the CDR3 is TGTGCCAGCAGCTTAAGAACTAGTGGAGAGACCCAGTACTTC. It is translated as CASSLRTSGETQYF.

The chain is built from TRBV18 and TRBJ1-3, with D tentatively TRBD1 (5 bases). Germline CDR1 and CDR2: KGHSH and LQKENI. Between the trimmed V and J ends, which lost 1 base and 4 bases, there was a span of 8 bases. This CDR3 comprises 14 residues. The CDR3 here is CASSPQTVGNTIYF. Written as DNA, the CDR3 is TGTGCCAGCTCACCACAGACAGTAGGAAACACCATATATTTT.

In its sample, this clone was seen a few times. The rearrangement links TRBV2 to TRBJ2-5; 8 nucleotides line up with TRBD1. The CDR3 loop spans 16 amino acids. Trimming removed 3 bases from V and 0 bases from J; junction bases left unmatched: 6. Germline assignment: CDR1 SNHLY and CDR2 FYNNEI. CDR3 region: CASSEEDREYQETQYF. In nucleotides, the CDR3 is TGTGCCAGCAGTGAGGAGGACAGGGAGTACCAAGAGACCCAGTACTTC.